This T cell receptor beta chain was recorded in a study of blood T cell repertoires in COVID-19. Study-wide background: Samples came from the United States, Italy and Spain, spanning acute and convalescent COVID-19.

Produced via immunoSEQ multiplex PCR; TCRdb's table is partial and in-frame only. The table includes more than 150,000 clones, 70% to 85% detected once. V dropped 5 bases and J dropped 5 bases, with 15 bases sitting between them. Germline V CDR1 and CDR2: SGHVS, FNYEAQ. The CDR3 is 14 amino acids. The chain combines TRBV7-6 with TRBJ2-5, with D possibly matching TRBD1 (6 bases). This clonotype was sampled from a woman in her forties or fifties who had recovered from COVID-19. Material: PBMCs or T cells enriched from blood (not recorded which). CDR3 nucleotides: TGTGCCAGCAGCGTTCGGGCAGGGGTGGAGACCCAGTACTTC. It specifies CASSVRAGVETQYF.